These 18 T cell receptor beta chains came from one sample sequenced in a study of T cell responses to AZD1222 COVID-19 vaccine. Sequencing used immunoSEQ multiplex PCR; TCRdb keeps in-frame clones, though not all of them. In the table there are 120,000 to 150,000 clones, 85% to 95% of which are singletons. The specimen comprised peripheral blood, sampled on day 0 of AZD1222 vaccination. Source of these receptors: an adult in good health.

DNA for the CDR3: TGTGCCAGCAGCTTAGGTTCGGGCGCGTACAATGAGCAGTTCTTC. Translation gives CASSLGSGAYNEQFF. The chain links TRBV13 to TRBJ2-1; D remains unclear. Deletions cut 0 bases from V and 4 bases from J, with 10 bases between. Germline V gives CDR1 PRHDT, CDR2 FYEKMQ (reference sequence). The CDR3 sequence is 15 residues long.

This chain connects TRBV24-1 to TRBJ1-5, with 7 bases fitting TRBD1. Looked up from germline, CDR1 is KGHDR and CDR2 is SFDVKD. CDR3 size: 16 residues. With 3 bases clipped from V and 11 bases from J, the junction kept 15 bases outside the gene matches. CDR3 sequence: CATSDPRDSPTLAQHF. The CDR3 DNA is TGTGCCACCAGTGATCCTCGGGACAGCCCGACTTTGGCCCAGCATTTT.

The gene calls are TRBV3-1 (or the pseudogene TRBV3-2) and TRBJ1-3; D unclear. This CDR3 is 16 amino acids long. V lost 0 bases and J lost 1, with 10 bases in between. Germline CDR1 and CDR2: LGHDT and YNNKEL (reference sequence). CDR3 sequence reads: CASSQDWRKSGNTIYF. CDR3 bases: TGTGCCAGCAGCCAAGATTGGCGGAAATCTGGAAACACCATATATTTT.

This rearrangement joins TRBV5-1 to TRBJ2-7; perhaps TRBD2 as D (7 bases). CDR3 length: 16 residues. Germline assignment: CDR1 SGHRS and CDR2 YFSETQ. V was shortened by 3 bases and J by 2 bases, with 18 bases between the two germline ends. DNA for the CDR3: TGCGCCAGCAGCTGGGAGGGGGGCGGACCCACCTACGAGCAGTACTTC. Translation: CASSWEGGGPTYEQYF.

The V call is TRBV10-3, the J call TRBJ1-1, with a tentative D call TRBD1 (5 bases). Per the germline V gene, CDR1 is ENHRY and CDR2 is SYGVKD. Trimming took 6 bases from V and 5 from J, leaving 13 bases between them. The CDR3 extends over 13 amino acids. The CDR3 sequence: CAIRNPRGTEAFF. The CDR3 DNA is TGTGCCATCAGGAATCCCCGGGGGACTGAAGCTTTCTTT.

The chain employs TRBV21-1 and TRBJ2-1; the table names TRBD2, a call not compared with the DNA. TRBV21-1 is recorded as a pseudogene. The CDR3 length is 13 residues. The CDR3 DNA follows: TGTGCCAGCAGCATAACTAGCCCGAATGAGCAGTTCTTC. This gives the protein CASSITSPNEQFF.

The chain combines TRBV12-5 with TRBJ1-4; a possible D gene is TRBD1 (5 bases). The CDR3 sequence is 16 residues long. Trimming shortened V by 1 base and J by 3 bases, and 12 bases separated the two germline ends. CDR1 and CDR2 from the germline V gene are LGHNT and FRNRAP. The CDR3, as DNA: TGTGCTAGTGGTTTGGGCCAAGGGGTGGCTAATGAAAAACTGTTTTTT. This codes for CASGLGQGVANEKLFF.

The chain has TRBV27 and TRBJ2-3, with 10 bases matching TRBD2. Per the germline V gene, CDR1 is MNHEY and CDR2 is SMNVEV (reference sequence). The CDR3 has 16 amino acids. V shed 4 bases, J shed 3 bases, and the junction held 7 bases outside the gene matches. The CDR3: CASSSKLAGTTDTQYF. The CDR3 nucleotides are TGTGCCAGCAGTTCCAAACTAGCGGGGACTACAGATACGCAGTATTTT.

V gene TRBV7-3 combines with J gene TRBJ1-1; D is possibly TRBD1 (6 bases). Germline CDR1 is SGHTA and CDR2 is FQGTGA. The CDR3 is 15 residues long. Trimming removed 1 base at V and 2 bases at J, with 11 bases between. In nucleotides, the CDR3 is TGTGCCAGCAGCTTAAGTCCGGGGGCCAACACTGAAGCTTTCTTT. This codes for CASSLSPGANTEAFF.

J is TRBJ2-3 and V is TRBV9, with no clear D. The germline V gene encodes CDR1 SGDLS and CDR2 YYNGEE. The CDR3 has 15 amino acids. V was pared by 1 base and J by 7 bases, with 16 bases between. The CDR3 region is CASSVSNAPLYTQYF. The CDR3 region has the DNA TGTGCCAGCAGCGTATCGAATGCCCCACTATATACGCAGTATTTT.

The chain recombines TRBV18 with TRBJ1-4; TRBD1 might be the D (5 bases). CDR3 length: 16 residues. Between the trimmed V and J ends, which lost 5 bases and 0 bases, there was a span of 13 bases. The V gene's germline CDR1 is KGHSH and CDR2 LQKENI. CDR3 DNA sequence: TGTGCCAGCTCATCCCAGGGAGGATCAACTAATGAAAAACTGTTTTTT. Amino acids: CASSSQGGSTNEKLFF.

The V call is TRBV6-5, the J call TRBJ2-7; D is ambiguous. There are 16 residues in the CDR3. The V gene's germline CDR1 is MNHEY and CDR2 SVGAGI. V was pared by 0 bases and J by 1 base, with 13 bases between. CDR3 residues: CASSYSSAQDSYEQYF. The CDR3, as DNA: TGTGCCAGCAGTTACTCGTCCGCGCAAGATTCCTACGAGCAGTACTTC.

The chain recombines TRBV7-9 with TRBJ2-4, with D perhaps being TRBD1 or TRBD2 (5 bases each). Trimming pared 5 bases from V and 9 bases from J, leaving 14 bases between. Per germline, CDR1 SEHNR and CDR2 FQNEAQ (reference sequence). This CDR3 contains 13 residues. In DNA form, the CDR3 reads TGTGCCAGCAGCCCCGTGGGGGATGGCATTCAGTACTTC. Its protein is CASSPVGDGIQYF. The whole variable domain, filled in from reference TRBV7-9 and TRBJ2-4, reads DTGVSQNPRHKITKRGQNVTFRCDPISEHNRLYWYRQTLGQGPEFLTYFQNEAQLEKSRLLSDRFSAERPKGSFSTLEIQRTEQGDSAMYLCASSPVGDGIQYFGAGTRLSVL.

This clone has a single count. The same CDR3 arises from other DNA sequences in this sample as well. The CDR3 reads CASSVAGWGNTEAFF. CDR3 in DNA: TGTGCCAGCAGCGTTGCGGGTTGGGGGAACACTGAAGCTTTCTTT. The chain is built from TRBV9 and TRBJ1-1; D remains ambiguous. The CDR3 contains 15 residues. Germline-derived CDR1 and CDR2 are SGDLS and YYNGEE. Trimming took 2 bases from V and 1 from J, leaving 12 bases between them.

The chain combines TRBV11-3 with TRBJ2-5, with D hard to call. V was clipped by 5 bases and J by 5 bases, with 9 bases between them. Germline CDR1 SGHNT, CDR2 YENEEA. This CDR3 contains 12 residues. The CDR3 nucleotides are TGTGCCAGCAGCCTCACGTTGGAGACCCAGTACTTC. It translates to CASSLTLETQYF.

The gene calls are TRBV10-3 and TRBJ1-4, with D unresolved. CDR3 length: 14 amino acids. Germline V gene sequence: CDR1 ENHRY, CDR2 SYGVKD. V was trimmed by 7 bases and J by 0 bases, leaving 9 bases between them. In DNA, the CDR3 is TGTGCCATCAAGGGCAGCTCAACTAATGAAAAACTGTTTTTT. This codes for CAIKGSSTNEKLFF.

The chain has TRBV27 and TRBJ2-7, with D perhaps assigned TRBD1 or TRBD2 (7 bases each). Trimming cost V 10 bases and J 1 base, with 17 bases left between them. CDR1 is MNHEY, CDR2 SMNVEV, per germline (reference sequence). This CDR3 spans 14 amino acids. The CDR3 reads CAIPSRGGSYEQYF. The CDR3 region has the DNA TGTGCCATCCCAAGCAGGGGGGGGTCCTACGAGCAGTACTTC.

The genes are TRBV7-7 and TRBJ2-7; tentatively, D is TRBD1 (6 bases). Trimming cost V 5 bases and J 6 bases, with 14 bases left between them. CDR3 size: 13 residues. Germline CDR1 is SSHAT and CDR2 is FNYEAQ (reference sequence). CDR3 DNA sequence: TGTGCCAGCAGCACAGGGACACAGGGCGAGCAGTACTTC. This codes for CASSTGTQGEQYF.